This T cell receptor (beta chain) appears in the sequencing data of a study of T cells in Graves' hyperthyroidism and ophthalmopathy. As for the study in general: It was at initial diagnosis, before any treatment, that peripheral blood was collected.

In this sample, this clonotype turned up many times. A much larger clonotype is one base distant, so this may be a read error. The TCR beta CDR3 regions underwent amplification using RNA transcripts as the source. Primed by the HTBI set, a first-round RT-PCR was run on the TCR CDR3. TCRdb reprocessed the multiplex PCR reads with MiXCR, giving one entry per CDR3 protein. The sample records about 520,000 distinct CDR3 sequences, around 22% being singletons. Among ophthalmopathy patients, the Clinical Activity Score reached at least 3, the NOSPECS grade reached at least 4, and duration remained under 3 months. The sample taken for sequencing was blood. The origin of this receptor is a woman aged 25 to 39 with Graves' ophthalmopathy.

The chain's CDR3 is CASSYPGTYGYTF. CDR3 coding DNA: TGTGCCAGCAGTTACCCCGGGACATATGGCTACACCTTC. V gene TRBV6-5 combines with J gene TRBJ1-2; tentatively, D is TRBD1 (6 bases). The ends were cut back, 2 bases at V and 5 bases at J, with 9 bases in the middle. The CDR3 totals 13 residues. The V gene's germline CDR1 is MNHEY and CDR2 SVGAGI.